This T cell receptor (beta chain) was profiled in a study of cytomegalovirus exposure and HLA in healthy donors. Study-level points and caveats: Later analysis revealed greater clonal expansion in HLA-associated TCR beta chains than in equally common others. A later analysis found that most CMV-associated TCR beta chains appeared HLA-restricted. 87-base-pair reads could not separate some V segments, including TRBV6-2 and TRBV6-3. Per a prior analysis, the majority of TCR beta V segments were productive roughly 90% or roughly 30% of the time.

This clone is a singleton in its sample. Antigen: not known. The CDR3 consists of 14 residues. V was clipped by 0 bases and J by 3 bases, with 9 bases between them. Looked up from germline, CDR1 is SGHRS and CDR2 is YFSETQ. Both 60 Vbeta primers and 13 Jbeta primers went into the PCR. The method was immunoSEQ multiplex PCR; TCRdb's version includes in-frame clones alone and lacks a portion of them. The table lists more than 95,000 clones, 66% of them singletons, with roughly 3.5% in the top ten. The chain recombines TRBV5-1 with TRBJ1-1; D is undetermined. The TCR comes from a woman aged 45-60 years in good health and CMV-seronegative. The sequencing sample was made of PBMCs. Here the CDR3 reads CASSLGAGYTEAFF. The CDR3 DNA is TGCGCCAGCAGCTTGGGGGCGGGGTACACTGAAGCTTTCTTT.